This T cell receptor (beta chain) originates from a study of blood T cell repertoires in COVID-19. Overall study context: The samples span acute and convalescent COVID-19 from the United States, Italy and Spain. Sources were T cells, B-cell-depleted T cells, or PBMCs; the material itself was cDNA or gDNA.

Germline-derived CDR1 and CDR2 are MNHEY and SVGAGI. Trimming took off 2 bases at V and 2 bases at J, with 11 bases between the two ends. This CDR3 comprises 15 residues. Source study methods: Amplified reference gene primers provided the basis for estimating nucleated cell counts. Produced via immunoSEQ multiplex PCR; TCRdb's table is partial and in-frame only. V and J calls and clone size are given by that table; D and trimming were obtained from the DNA. The sample carries 470,000 or so clones, approximately 85% recorded once. The rearrangement uses TRBV6-5 and TRBJ2-3; perhaps TRBD2 as D (5 bases). The sequence derives from a human donor in a cohort sampled during active COVID-19. Sequencing was done on a sample of peripheral blood. In nucleotides, the CDR3 is TGTGCCAGCAGTTACGTGAGCGGACCCACAGATACGCAGTATTTT. This sequence encodes CASSYVSGPTDTQYF.